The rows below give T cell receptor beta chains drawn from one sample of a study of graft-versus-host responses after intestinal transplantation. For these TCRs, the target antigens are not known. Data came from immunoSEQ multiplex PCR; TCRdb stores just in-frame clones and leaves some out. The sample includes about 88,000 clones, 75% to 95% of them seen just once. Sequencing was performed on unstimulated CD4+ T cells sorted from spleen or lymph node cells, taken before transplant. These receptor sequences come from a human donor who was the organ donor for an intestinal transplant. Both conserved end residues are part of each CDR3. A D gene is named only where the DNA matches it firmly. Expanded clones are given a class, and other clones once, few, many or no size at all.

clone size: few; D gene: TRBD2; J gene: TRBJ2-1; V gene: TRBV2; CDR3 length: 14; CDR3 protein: CASSRSGLYNEQFF; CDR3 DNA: TGTGCCAGCAGTAGGTCGGGACTATACAATGAGCAGTTCTTC
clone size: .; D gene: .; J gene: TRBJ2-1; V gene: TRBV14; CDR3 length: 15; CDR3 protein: CASSQDPQGWNEQFF; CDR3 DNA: TGTGCCAGCAGCCAAGATCCGCAGGGTTGGAATGAGCAGTTCTTC
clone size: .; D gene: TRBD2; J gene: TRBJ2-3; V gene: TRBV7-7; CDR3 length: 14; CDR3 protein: CASSLASGTDTQYF; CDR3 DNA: TGTGCTAGCAGCTTAGCTAGCGGGACAGATACGCAGTATTTT
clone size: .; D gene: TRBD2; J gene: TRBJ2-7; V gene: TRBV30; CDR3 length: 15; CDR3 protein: CAWSVQAGVSYEQYF; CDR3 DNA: TGTGCCTGGAGTGTACAAGCGGGAGTCAGTTACGAGCAGTACTTC
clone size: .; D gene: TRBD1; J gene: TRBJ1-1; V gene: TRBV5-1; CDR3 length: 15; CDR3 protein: CASSFGGRGLSEAFF; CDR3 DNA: TGCGCCAGCAGCTTTGGGGGCAGGGGGCTTTCTGAAGCTTTCTTT
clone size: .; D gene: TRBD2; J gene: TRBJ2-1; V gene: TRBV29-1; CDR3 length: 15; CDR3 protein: CSAQGLAGAPNEQFF; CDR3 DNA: TGCAGCGCCCAAGGACTAGCGGGAGCCCCCAATGAGCAGTTCTTC
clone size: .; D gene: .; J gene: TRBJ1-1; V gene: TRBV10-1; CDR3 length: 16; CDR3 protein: CASSDGGLVLNTEAFF; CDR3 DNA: TGCGCCAGCAGTGACGGGGGGCTGGTTTTGAACACTGAAGCTTTCTTT
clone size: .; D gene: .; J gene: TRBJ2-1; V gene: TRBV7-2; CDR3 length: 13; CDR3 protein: CASTLRRYNEQFF; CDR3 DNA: TGTGCCAGCACTCTAAGGAGGTACAATGAGCAGTTCTTC
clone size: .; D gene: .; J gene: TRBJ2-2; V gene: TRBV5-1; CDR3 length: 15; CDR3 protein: CASSRAEANTGELFF; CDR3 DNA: TGCGCCAGCAGCCGAGCGGAAGCGAACACCGGGGAGCTGTTTTTT
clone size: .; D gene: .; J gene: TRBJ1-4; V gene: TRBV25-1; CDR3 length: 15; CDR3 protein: CASTKRSGFREKLFF; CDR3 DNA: TGTGCCAGCACCAAAAGGTCGGGGTTTAGGGAAAAACTGTTTTTT
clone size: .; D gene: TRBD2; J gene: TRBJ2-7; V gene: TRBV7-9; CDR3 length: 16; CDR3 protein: CASSVSSSGSLYEQYF; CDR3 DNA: TGTGCCAGCAGCGTATCTTCTAGCGGGAGTCTGTACGAGCAGTACTTC
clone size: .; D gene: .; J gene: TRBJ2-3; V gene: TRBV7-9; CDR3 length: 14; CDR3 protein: CASSPDRYTDTQYF; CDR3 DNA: TGTGCCAGCAGCCCTGACAGGTACACAGATACGCAGTATTTT
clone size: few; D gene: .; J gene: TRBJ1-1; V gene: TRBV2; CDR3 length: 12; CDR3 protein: CASSEGGGEAFF; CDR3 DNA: TGTGCCAGCAGTGAGGGAGGGGGAGAAGCTTTCTTT
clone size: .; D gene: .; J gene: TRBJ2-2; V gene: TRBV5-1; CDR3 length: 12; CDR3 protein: CASSPDTGELFF; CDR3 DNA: TGCGCCAGCAGCCCAGACACCGGGGAGCTGTTTTTT
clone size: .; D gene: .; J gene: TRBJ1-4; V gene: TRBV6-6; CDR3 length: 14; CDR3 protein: CASSYEGGGEKLFF; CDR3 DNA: TGTGCCAGCAGTTATGAGGGGGGGGGTGAAAAACTGTTTTTT
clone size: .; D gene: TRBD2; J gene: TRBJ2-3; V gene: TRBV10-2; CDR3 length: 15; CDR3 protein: CASSRRGGRTDTQYF; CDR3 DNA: TGCGCCAGCAGTAGGCGGGGGGGCCGGACAGATACGCAGTATTTT
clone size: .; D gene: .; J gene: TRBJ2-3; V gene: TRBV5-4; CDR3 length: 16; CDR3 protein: CASSFWEQGPTDTQYF; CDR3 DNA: TGTGCCAGCAGCTTTTGGGAACAGGGACCGACAGATACGCAGTATTTT
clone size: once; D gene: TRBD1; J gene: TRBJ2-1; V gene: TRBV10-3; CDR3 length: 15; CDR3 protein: CAISDGQGQDNEQFF; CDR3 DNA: TGTGCCATCAGCGATGGACAGGGGCAAGACAATGAGCAGTTCTTC
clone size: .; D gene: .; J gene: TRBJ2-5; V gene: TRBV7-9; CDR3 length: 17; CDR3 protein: CASKAGLATDSQETQYF; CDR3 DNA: TGTGCCAGCAAGGCAGGGCTAGCGACTGACTCTCAAGAGACCCAGTACTTC
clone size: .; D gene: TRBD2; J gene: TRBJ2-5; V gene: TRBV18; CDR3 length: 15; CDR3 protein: CASSPASGTGETQYF; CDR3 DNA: TGTGCCAGCTCACCGGCTAGCGGGACTGGGGAGACCCAGTACTTC
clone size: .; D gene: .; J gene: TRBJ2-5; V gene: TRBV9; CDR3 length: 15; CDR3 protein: CASSPQMQVGETQYF; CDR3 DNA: TGTGCCAGCAGCCCCCAGATGCAAGTTGGAGAGACCCAGTACTTC
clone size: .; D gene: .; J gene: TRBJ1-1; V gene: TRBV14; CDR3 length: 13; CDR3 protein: CASSPTVNTEAFF; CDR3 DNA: TGTGCCAGCAGCCCAACGGTGAACACTGAAGCTTTCTTT
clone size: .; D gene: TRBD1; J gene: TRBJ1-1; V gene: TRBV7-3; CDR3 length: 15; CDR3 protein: CASSPDRGRNTEAFF; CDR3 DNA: TGTGCCAGCAGCCCGGACAGGGGGAGGAACACTGAAGCTTTCTTT
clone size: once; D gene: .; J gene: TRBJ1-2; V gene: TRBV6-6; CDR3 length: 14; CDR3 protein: CASSYPGAGYGYTF; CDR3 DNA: TGTGCCAGCAGTTACCCAGGGGCAGGCTATGGCTACACCTTC
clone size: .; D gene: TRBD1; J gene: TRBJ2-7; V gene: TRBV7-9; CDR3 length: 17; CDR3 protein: CASSPRPGQGASYEQYF; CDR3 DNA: TGTGCCAGCAGCCCAAGGCCAGGACAGGGGGCGAGTTACGAGCAGTACTTC
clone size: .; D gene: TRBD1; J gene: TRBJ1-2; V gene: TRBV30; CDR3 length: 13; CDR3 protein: CAWSRQGGNGYTF; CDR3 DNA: TGTGCCTGGAGTCGACAGGGTGGCAATGGCTACACCTTC
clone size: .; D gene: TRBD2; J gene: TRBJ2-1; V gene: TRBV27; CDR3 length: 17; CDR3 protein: CASSPWTGGSSYNEQFF; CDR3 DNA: TGTGCCAGCAGTCCATGGACCGGCGGGAGCTCCTACAATGAGCAGTTCTTC
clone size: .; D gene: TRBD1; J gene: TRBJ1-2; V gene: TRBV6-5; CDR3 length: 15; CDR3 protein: CASSYTGATPYGYTF; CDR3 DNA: TGTGCCAGCAGTTATACAGGGGCCACTCCCTATGGCTACACCTTC
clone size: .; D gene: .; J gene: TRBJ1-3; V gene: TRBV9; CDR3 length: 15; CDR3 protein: CASSSSPGTGNTIYF; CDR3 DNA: TGTGCCAGCAGCTCATCTCCGGGAACAGGAAACACCATATATTTT
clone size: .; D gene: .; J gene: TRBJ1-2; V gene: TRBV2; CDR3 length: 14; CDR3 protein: CASSEIYRDYGYTF; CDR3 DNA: TGTGCCAGCAGTGAAATCTACAGGGATTATGGCTACACCTTC
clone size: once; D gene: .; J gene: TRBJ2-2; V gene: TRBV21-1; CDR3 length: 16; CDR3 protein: CATHIRLLAGTGELFF; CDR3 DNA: TGTGCCACCCATATTAGGTTACTAGCGGGGACCGGGGAGCTGTTTTTT
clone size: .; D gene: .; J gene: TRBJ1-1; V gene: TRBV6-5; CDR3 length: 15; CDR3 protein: CASSYSGGMNTEAFF; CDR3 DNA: TGTGCCAGCAGTTACTCCGGAGGGATGAACACTGAAGCTTTCTTT
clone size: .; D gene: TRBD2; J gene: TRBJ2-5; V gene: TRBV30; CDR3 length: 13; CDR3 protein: CAWGRDPQGTQYF; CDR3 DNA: TGTGCCTGGGGGAGGGACCCCCAGGGGACCCAGTACTTC
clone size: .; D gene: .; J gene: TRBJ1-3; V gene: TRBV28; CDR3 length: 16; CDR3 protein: CASSLSTGMGGNTIYF; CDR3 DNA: TGTGCCAGCAGTTTATCCACAGGGATGGGGGGAAACACCATATATTTT
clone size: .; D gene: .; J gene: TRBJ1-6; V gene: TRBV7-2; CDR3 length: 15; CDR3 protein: CASSLNQGGYSPLHF; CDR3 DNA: TGTGCCAGCAGCTTAAATCAGGGTGGATATTCACCCCTCCACTTT
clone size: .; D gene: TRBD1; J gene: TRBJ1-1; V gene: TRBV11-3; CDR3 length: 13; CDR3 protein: CASSPNRGTEAFF; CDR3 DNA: TGTGCCAGCAGCCCTAACAGGGGGACTGAAGCTTTCTTT
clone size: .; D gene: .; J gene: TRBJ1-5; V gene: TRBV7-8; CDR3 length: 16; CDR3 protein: CASSLVGGPSNQPQHF; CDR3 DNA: TGTGCCAGCAGCTTAGTGGGCGGGCCTAGCAATCAGCCCCAGCATTTT
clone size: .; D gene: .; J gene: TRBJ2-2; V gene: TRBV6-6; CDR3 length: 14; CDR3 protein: CASRPGRGTGELFF; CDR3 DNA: TGTGCCAGCAGACCAGGGCGAGGCACCGGGGAGCTGTTTTTT
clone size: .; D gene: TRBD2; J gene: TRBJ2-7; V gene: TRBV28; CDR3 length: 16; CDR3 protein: CASSFLLADRSYEQYF; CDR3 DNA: TGTGCCAGCAGTTTTTTACTAGCGGACCGCTCCTACGAGCAGTACTTC
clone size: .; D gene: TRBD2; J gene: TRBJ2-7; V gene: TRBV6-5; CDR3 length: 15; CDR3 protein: CASSYWTSPNDEQYF; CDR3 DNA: TGTGCCAGCAGTTACTGGACTAGCCCTAACGACGAGCAGTACTTC
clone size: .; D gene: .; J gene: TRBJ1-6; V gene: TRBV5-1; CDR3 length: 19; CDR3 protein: CASSLYSSQGTTYNSPLHF; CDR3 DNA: TGCGCCAGCAGCTTGTATTCGAGTCAGGGGACAACCTATAATTCACCCCTCCACTTT
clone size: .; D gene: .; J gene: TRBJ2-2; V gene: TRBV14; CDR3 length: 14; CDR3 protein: CASSQLRGTGELFF; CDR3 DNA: TGTGCCAGCAGCCAACTGAGGGGGACCGGGGAGCTGTTTTTT
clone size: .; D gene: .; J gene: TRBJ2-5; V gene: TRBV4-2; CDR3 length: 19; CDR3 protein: CASSQRWNIRTVGEETQYF; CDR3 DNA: TGTGCCAGCAGCCAACGATGGAATATTCGGACAGTTGGGGAAGAGACCCAGTACTTC
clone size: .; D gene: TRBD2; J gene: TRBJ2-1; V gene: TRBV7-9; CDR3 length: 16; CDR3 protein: CASSLGAGAAYNEQFF; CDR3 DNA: TGTGCCAGCAGCTTAGGGGCGGGAGCCGCCTACAATGAGCAGTTCTTC
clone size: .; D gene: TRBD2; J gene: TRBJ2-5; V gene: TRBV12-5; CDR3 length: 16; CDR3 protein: CASGLVISGGAETQYF; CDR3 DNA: TGTGCTAGTGGTTTGGTAATTAGCGGGGGGGCCGAGACCCAGTACTTC